This entry describes one TCR beta chain. TCRdb passed the 5' RACE reads through MiXCR, listing each CDR3 protein once. The sample consists of approximately 600,000 distinct CDR3 sequences, 7.1% of them appearing once. This sample is drawn from a study of identical twins. The CDR3 has 15 residues. After removal of 8 bases from V and 4 bases from J, the junction contained 7 bases not matched to a gene. Germline lookup yields CDR1 MGHDK and CDR2 SYGVNS. The sample was also reused in another study, on yellow fever vaccine responses in identical twins.

Sequencing input: PBMCs. This rearrangement joins TRBV25-1 to TRBJ2-3; the match to TRBD1 covers 12 bases. This clonotype was sampled from a young woman in good health. For the CDR3, the DNA is TGTGCCAGCGGCACCGGGACAGGGGGCCCAGATACGCAGTATTTT. It yields the protein CASGTGTGGPDTQYF.